This record covers a single T cell receptor (beta chain). Sequencing was performed with immunoSEQ multiplex PCR; in TCRdb, only in-frame clones are kept and a portion is missing. Altogether 81,000 or so clones are present, 84% being singletons, with the ten largest covering roughly 21%. No infections or other immune events were documented during collection. This sample stems from a study of identifying expanded T cells in peripheral blood. The germline V gene has CDR1 SGHNT and CDR2 YENEEA. The CDR3 has 15 amino acids. J lost 5 bases, V lost 5 bases, and 10 bases had no gene match. This sequence originates from a person aged 18 to 75 in good health. Sample: blood. V usage is TRBV11-3 and J usage is TRBJ2-5; 8 nucleotides agree with TRBD2. The CDR3 DNA sequence: TGTGCCAGCAGCCCCACGGGGGGGCCGCTGGAGACCCAGTACTTC. It translates to CASSPTGGPLETQYF.